The T cell receptor beta chain described here comes from a study of T cell responses to AZD1222 COVID-19 vaccine (TCRdb year 2021). Regarding the research as a whole: A total of around 240 trial participants underwent TCR sequencing, of whom approximately 210 received two doses of AZD1222 and some 26 received two doses of the MenACWY control vaccine. Enrollment into the trials was organized by age into subgroups of 18-55, 56-69 and 70-plus years, and those subgroups contained roughly 150, 30 and 60 TCR-sequenced participants, respectively.

Comments on this clone: Its antigen is still unknown. Base qualities are missing; no much larger clone stands one base away.

The CDR3 regions of human TCRbeta chains were subjected to immunosequencing. Per the original workflow: TCRs in the repertoires were matched against a reference library of SARS-CoV-2-specific TCRs that had been generated with the MIRA antigen-specificity platform. Breadth meant the fraction of unique TCRs that were SARS-CoV-2-associated, whereas depth meant the fraction of total T cells that were SARS-CoV-2-associated. Using the MIRA data, every spike-specific TCR was mapped to the spike region that the TCR reacted to and assigned to either a CD4 or a CD8 class. Log10-transformed breadth and depth values were compared by one-way ANOVA with Sidak's multiple comparisons tests. In its TCRdb copy, this immuneACCESS table keeps in-frame sequences only and misses some clones. Where compared with another copy, unresolved V genes explain less than half of these, and the others have no known cause. The V and J calls and clone size are taken from that table; D and trimming were inferred from the DNA. For this sample there are 53,000 or so clones; approximately 85% appear just once. The top ten hold around 20% of the sample.

Study-level results and caveats: The 56-69-year group was small, and its depth increase did not reach significance, likely because of low power. After two AZD1222 doses, both the breadth and the depth of spike-specific TCRs were significantly higher than at day 0 and than in MenACWY recipients. No day 14 peak-response samples were available, so repertoires were characterized only after the peak T cell response. Conclusions about previously exposed vaccinees are limited, since just six AZD1222 recipients were seropositive for SARS-CoV-2 at baseline. Nearly half of unique spike-specific TCRs reportedly recognized epitopes outside regions mutated in the B.1.351 and B.1.1.7 variants. CD4 TCRs associated with the vaccine covered the entire spike protein, and the dominant responses were in regions 160-218 and 743-854. Most participants were white British and females outnumbered males, and the authors suggested that clonal diversity may have been underestimated.

The time point label of this sample denotes: baseline before first vaccination. The sample's treatment or condition label is to be understood as: meningococcal conjugate vaccine given as trial control. Samples from vaccinated people were obtained from the UK trials COV001 and COV002, which included a single-blind randomized controlled phase 2/3 trial of AZD1222 (ChAdOx1 nCoV-19) in healthy adults. For TCRbeta chain sequencing, PBMC samples were collected from trial participants at day 0 and at day 28 after the second dose. Unmatched junction bases come to 11, with V trimmed by 5 bases and J by 4 bases. The germline V gene gives CDR1 as MDHEN and CDR2 as SYDVKM. The CDR3 starts with the cysteine, ends with the phenylalanine, and has 18 residues. Here the CDR3 DNA is all that survives: 54 bases in frame from base 1.

The sample consisted of peripheral blood, taken on day 0 of MenACWY control vaccination. This sequence was found in an adult in good health. The receptor chain draws on TRBV28 and TRBJ2-1; TRBD2 matches 13 bases in the middle. The CDR3 in this case is CASSLRPPGLAGYNEQFF. The bases are TGTGCCAGCAGTCTCCGACCCCCGGGACTAGCGGGGTACAATGAGCAGTTCTTC.